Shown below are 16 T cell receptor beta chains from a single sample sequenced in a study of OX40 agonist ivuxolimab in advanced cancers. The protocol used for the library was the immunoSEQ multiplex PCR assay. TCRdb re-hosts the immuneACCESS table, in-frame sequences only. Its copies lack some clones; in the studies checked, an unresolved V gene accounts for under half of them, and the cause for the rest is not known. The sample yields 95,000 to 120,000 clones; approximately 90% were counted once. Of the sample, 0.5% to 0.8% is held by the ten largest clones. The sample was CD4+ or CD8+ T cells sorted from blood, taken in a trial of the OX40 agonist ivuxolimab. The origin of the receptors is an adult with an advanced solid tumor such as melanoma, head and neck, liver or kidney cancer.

CDR3 residues: CASSPQAGNTGELFF. DNA of the CDR3: TGTGCCAGCAGCCCTCAAGCGGGGAACACCGGGGAGCTGTTTTTT. This chain joins TRBV27 and TRBJ2-2; a weak D match, TRBD2 (6 bases). Germline V gene data show CDR1 as MNHEY and CDR2 as SMNVEV (reference sequence). V lost 6 bases and J 1 base, leaving 12 bases between the germline ends. This CDR3 has 15 amino acids.

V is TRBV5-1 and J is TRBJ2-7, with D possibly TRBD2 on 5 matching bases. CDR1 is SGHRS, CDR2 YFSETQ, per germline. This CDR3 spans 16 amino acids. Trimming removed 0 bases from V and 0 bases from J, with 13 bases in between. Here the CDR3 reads CASSLGGTEGSYEQYF. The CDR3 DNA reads TGCGCCAGCAGCTTGGGAGGTACAGAGGGCTCCTACGAGCAGTACTTC.

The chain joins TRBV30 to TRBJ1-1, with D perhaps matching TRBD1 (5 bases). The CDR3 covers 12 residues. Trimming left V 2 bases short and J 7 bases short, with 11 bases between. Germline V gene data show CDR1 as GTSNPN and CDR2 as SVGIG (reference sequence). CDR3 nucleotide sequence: TGTGCCTGGAGTACCCAAGGGGATGAAGCTTTCTTT. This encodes CAWSTQGDEAFF.

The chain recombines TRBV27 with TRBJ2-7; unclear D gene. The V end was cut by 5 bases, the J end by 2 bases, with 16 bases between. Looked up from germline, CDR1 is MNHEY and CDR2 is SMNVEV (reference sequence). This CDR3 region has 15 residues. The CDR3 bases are TGTGCCAGCAGTCCGCTAGGACCTCAACCCTACGAGCAGTACTTC. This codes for CASSPLGPQPYEQYF.

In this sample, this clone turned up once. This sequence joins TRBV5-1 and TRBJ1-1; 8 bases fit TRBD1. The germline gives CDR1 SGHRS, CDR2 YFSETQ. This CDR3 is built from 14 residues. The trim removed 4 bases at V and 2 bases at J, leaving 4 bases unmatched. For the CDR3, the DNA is TGCGCCAGCAGCGAGGGGACAGGAAACACTGAAGCTTTCTTT. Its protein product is CASSEGTGNTEAFF.

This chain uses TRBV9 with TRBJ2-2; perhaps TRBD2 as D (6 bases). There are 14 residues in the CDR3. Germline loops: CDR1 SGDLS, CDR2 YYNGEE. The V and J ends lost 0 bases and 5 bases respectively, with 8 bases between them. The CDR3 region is CASSVVGGTGELFF. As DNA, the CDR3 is TGTGCCAGCAGCGTAGTCGGGGGAACCGGGGAGCTGTTTTTT.

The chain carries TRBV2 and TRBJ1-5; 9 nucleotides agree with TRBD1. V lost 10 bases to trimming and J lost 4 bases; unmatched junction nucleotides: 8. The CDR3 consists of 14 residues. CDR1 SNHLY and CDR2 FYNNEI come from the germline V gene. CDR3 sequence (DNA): TGTGCCACCTCGGGACAGGGCCCAAATCAGCCCCAGCATTTT. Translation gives CATSGQGPNQPQHF.

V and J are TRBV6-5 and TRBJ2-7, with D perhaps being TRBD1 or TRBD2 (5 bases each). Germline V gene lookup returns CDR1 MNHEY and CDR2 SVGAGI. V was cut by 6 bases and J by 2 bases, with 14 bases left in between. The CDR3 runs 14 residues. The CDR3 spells CASSQAGSPYEQYF. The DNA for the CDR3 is TGTGCCAGCAGCCAAGCAGGGAGCCCCTACGAGCAGTACTTC.

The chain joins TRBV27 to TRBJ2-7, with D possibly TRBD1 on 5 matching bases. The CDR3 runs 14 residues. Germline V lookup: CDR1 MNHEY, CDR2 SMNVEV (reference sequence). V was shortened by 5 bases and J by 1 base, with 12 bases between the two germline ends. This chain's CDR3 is CASSLTGLSYEQYF. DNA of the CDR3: TGTGCCAGCAGTCTAACAGGTTTATCCTACGAGCAGTACTTC.

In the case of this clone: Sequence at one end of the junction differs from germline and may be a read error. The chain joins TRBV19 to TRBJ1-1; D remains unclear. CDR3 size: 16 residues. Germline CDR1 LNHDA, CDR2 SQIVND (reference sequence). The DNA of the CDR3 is TGTACCAGTAGTATAGATCTCTCGGGTGAGGAGATGTGGGCTTTCTTT. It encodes CTSSIDLSGEEMWAFF.

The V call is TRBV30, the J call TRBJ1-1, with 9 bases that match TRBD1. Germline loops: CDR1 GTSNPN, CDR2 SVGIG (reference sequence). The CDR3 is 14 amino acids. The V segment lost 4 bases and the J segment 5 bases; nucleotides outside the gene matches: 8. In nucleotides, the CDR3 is TGTGCCTGGACCGTATCGACAGGGGGTACTGAAGCTTTCTTT. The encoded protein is CAWTVSTGGTEAFF.

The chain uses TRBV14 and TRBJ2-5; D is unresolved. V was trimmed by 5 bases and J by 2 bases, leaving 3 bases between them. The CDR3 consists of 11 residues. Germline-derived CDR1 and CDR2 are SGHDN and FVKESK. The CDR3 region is CASSEQETQYF. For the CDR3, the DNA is TGTGCCAGCAGCGAACAAGAGACCCAGTACTTC.

CDR3 region: CASSIGLGNYGYTF. CDR3 DNA sequence: TGTGCCAGTAGTATCGGTCTGGGAAATTATGGCTACACCTTC. The chain is built from TRBV19 and TRBJ1-2; D remains unclear. Per the germline V gene, CDR1 is LNHDA and CDR2 is SQIVND (reference sequence). The V and J ends lost 3 bases and 5 bases respectively, with 13 bases between them. This CDR3 is 14 amino acids long.

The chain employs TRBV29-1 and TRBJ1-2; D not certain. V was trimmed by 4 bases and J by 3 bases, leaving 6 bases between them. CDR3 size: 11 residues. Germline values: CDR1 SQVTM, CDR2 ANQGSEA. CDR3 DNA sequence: TGCAGCGTTGGCGGGGACTATGGCTACACCTTC. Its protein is CSVGGDYGYTF. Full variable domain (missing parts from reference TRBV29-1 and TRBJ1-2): SAVISQKPSRDICQRGTSLTIQCQVDSQVTMMFWYRQQPGQSLTLIATANQGSEATYESGFVIDKFPISRPNLTFSTLTVSNMSPEDSSIYLCSVGGDYGYTFGSGTRLTVV.

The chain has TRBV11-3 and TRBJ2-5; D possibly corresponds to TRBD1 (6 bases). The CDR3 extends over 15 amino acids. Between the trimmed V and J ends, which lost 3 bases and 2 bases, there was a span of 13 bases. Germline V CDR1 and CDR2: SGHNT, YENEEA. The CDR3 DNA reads TGTGCCAGCAGCTTTGGGGGCGTGGTTCAAGAGACCCAGTACTTC. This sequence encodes CASSFGGVVQETQYF. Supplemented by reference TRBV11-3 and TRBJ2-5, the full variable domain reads EAGVVQSPRYKIIEKKQPVAFWCNPISGHNTLYWYLQNLGQGPELLIRYENEEAVDDSQLPKDRFSAERLKGVDSTLKIQPAELGDSAVYLCASSFGGVVQETQYFGPGTRLLVL.

The DNA for the CDR3 is TGTGCCAGCAGTGAGAGTCGAGAGACCCAGTACTTC. It specifies CASSESRETQYF. The chain is built from TRBV6-1 and TRBJ2-5; no definite D call. This CDR3 comprises 12 residues. CDR1 MNHNS and CDR2 SASEGT come from the germline V gene. Trimming left V 3 bases short and J 4 bases short, with 6 bases between.